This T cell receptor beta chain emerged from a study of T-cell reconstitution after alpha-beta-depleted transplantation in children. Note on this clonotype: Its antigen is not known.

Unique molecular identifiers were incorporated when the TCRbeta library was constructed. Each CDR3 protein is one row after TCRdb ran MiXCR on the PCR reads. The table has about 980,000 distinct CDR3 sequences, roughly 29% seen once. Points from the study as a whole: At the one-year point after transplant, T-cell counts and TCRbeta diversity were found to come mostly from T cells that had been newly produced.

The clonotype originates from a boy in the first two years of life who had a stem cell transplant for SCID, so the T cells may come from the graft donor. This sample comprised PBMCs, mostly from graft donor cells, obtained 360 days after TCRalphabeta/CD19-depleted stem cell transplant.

The CDR3 spells CASSLASVKNIQYF. The CDR3 DNA follows: TGCGCCAGCAGCTTGGCTTCTGTCAAAAACATTCAGTACTTC. This rearrangement joins TRBV5-1 to TRBJ2-4; D is unclear. CDR3 size: 14 residues. Looked up from germline, CDR1 is SGHRS and CDR2 is YFSETQ. The V end was cut by 0 bases, the J end by 3 bases, with 7 bases between.